These 28 T cell receptor beta chains originate from one sample sequenced in a study of blood T cell repertoires in COVID-19. TCRdb's copy holds only in-frame clones and misses some; the assay was immunoSEQ multiplex PCR. The sample yields a few hundred thousand clones, about four fifths seen once. The sequencing input was PBMCs or T cells enriched from blood (not recorded which). The receptors were sampled from a woman aged 45-60 years who had recovered from COVID-19.

This clone was found a few times. The genes are TRBV5-4 and TRBJ1-2, with TRBD1 matching 8 bases. Looked up from germline, CDR1 is SGHNT and CDR2 is YYREEE (reference sequence). Trimming cost V 4 bases and J 5 bases; bases outside gene matches: 10. The CDR3 is 15 residues long. The CDR3 DNA reads as TGTGCCAGCAGCGAGTTTCAGGGGGCGAGGTATGGCTACACCTTC. It specifies CASSEFQGARYGYTF.

V usage is TRBV9 and J usage is TRBJ2-3, with 9 bases aligning to TRBD1. This CDR3 is 17 amino acids long. After removal of 0 bases from V and 2 bases from J, the junction contained 7 bases not matched to a gene. Per the germline V gene, CDR1 is SGDLS and CDR2 is YYNGEE. CDR3 in amino acids: CASSVEVGTGFTDTQYF. The CDR3 bases are TGTGCCAGCAGCGTAGAGGTCGGGACAGGGTTCACAGATACGCAGTATTTT.

The V call is TRBV29-1, the J call TRBJ2-3, with 14 positions matching TRBD2. This CDR3 contains 18 residues. Germline V gene data show CDR1 as SQVTM and CDR2 as ANQGSEA. The J segment lost 3 bases and the V segment lost 6 bases, leaving 14 bases of the junction unmatched. The CDR3 protein is CSVSPGLAGVGVTDTQYF. CDR3 DNA sequence: TGCAGCGTCTCACCGGGACTAGCGGGAGTGGGGGTAACAGATACGCAGTATTTT.

The chain employs TRBV5-4 and TRBJ2-1; 7 positions match TRBD2. The germline gives CDR1 SGHNT, CDR2 YYREEE (reference sequence). Germline trimming cut 4 bases from V and 8 bases from J; bases unmatched to any gene: 18. The CDR3 extends over 17 amino acids. The CDR3 DNA sequence: TGTGCCAGCAGCCTGGGGACGACTGAGCGGGAAATCGATGAGCAGTTCTTC. The encoded protein is CASSLGTTEREIDEQFF.

The J gene is TRBJ1-2, the V gene TRBV19; D is ambiguous. CDR1 and CDR2 (germline): LNHDA, SQIVND (reference sequence). With 7 bases removed from V and 5 bases from J, the gap between germline ends came to 14 bases. The CDR3 loop spans 13 amino acids. In DNA form, the CDR3 reads TGTGCCAGTACCCGGGGAGGGTTGTATGGCTACACCTTC. Translating it yields CASTRGGLYGYTF.

V usage is TRBV7-8 and J usage is TRBJ1-5; 8 bases are a match to TRBD1. CDR3 length: 17 amino acids. Trimming at V came to 5 bases and at J to 1 base, leaving 10 bases not matched to a gene. CDR1 SGHVS and CDR2 FQNEAQ come from the germline V gene. CDR3 nucleotide sequence: TGTGCCAGCAGCCCGATCAGGGGGCCGCAAAGCAATCAGCCCCAGCATTTT. Encoded protein: CASSPIRGPQSNQPQHF.

DNA of the CDR3: TGTGCCAGCAGCGGACGACCCGGGACAGCCGACTACGAGCAGTACTTC. Translating gives CASSGRPGTADYEQYF. J is TRBJ2-7 and V is TRBV21-1; whether TRBD1, the table's D call, matches the DNA was not checked. TRBV21-1 constitutes a pseudogene. The CDR3 is made up of 16 amino acids.

The V call is TRBV5-8, the J call TRBJ1-5; weak D call: TRBD1 (5 bases). The V gene's germline CDR1 is SGHTS and CDR2 YDEGEE. The CDR3 runs 17 residues. Trimming stripped 2 bases from V and 3 bases from J, with 18 bases between. Written as DNA, the CDR3 is TGTGCCAGCAGCTTTGGATCCAAGGGGCCCTACAATCAGCCCCAGCATTTT. This codes for CASSFGSKGPYNQPQHF.

This sequence joins TRBV3-1 (or the pseudogene TRBV3-2) and TRBJ1-3; D unclear. The V end was cut by 3 bases, the J end by 0 bases, with 9 bases between. Germline V gene data show CDR1 as LGHDT and CDR2 as YNNKEL (reference sequence). CDR3 size: 15 residues. This CDR3 is CASSQATFSGNTIYF. As DNA, the CDR3 is TGTGCCAGCAGCCAGGCCACCTTCTCTGGAAACACCATATATTTT.

The V and J genes are TRBV29-1 and TRBJ2-1, with 8 bases lining up with TRBD1. This CDR3 contains 17 residues. CDR1 SQVTM and CDR2 ANQGSEA come from the germline V gene. V shed 3 bases, J shed 4 bases, and the junction held 14 bases outside the gene matches. The CDR3: CSVERTGPGTRYNEQFF. The CDR3 DNA follows: TGCAGCGTTGAGAGGACAGGGCCGGGCACTCGGTACAATGAGCAGTTCTTC.

The chain combines TRBV6-4 with TRBJ2-5, with 7 bases that match TRBD2. There are 13 residues in the CDR3. V shed 5 bases and J 5 bases; nucleotides not matched to a gene: 5. Germline V gives CDR1 MRHNA, CDR2 SNTAGT. This CDR3 reads CASSLDGGETQYF. The CDR3 DNA reads as TGTGCCAGCAGTTTAGACGGGGGGGAGACCCAGTACTTC.

V and J are TRBV3-1 (or the pseudogene TRBV3-2) and TRBJ1-1; D possibly corresponds to TRBD1 (5 bases). V lost 0 bases and J lost 8, with 10 bases in between. Per germline, CDR1 LGHDT and CDR2 YNNKEL (reference sequence). The CDR3 has 13 amino acids. The CDR3 nucleotides are TGTGCCAGCAGCCAAGAAAGGGGCAGAGAAGCTTTCTTT. Its translation: CASSQERGREAFF.

This chain links TRBV14 with TRBJ2-1; TRBD2 matches 13 bases. The CDR3 consists of 16 residues. Germline V gene sequence: CDR1 SGHDN, CDR2 FVKESK. The V gene end was trimmed by 2 bases and the J gene end by 5 bases; junction bases not matched to a gene: 3. CDR3 in DNA: TGTGCCAGCAGCCAACTGACTAGCGGGAGGAACAATGAGCAGTTCTTC. This codes for CASSQLTSGRNNEQFF.

The chain links TRBV5-1 to TRBJ2-1; TRBD2 aligns across 13 bases. The CDR3 has 19 residues. The ends lost 0 bases at V and 6 bases at J; junction bases unmatched: 12. From germline, CDR1 is SGHRS and CDR2 YFSETQ. CDR3 sequence: CASSLGVTSGRRRGNEQFF. The CDR3 DNA sequence: TGCGCCAGCAGCTTGGGTGTGACTAGCGGGAGGAGGCGGGGCAATGAGCAGTTCTTC.

The chain is built from TRBV6-5 and TRBJ2-1, with D possibly being TRBD2 (5 bases). The CDR3 length is 15 residues. Germline V lookup: CDR1 MNHEY, CDR2 SVGAGI. The ends were cut back, 6 bases at V and 8 bases at J, with 20 bases in the middle. CDR3 in DNA: TGTGCCAGCAGCCCGGACCGGGGTGGCGTCTATGAGCAGTTCTTC. As protein: CASSPDRGGVYEQFF.

V usage is TRBV10-3 and J usage is TRBJ2-4, with 9 positions matching TRBD1. There are 19 residues in the CDR3. Germline lookup yields CDR1 ENHRY and CDR2 SYGVKD. Trimming cost V 0 bases and J 0 bases; bases outside gene matches: 9. CDR3 sequence reads: CAISESRTGAPLAKNIQYF. CDR3 nucleotides: TGTGCCATCAGTGAGTCGAGGACAGGGGCACCATTAGCCAAAAACATTCAGTACTTC.

V gene TRBV2 combines with J gene TRBJ1-5; D unclear. Germline loops: CDR1 SNHLY, CDR2 FYNNEI. This CDR3 is built from 14 residues. Trimming removed 1 base from V and 3 bases from J, with 7 bases in between. CDR3 nucleotide sequence: TGTGCCAGCAGTGAAGGCGGGTACAATCAGCCCCAGCATTTT. Translating gives CASSEGGYNQPQHF.

The CDR3 sequence is CASSLDRGRNNEQFF. CDR3 nucleotides: TGTGCCAGCAGCCTAGACAGGGGGCGGAACAATGAGCAGTTCTTC. The chain uses TRBV7-9 and TRBJ2-1; 10 bases are a match to TRBD1. CDR3 length: 15 amino acids. CDR1 is SEHNR, CDR2 FQNEAQ, per germline (reference sequence). Trimming took 5 bases from V and 5 from J; bases not matched to a gene: 6. Filled out from reference TRBV7-9 and TRBJ2-1, the complete variable domain reads DTGVSQNPRHKITKRGQNVTFRCDPISEHNRLYWYRQTLGQGPEFLTYFQNEAQLEKSRLLSDRFSAERPKGSFSTLEIQRTEQGDSAMYLCASSLDRGRNNEQFFGPGTRLTVL.

This clone was observed once. The chain joins TRBV7-8 to TRBJ2-1, with 12 bases that match TRBD2. This CDR3 region has 16 residues. CDR1 and CDR2 from the germline V gene are SGHVS and FQNEAQ. V lost 2 bases, J lost 7 bases, and 6 bases stayed unmatched. The CDR3 sequence is CASSLLTSGSKNEQFF. Here the CDR3 DNA reads TGTGCCAGCAGCTTATTGACTAGCGGGAGTAAGAATGAGCAGTTCTTC.

The chain has TRBV5-1 and TRBJ1-3; D possibly corresponds to TRBD1 (6 bases). CDR1 and CDR2 (germline): SGHRS, YFSETQ. Trimming took off 1 base at V and 1 base at J, with 12 bases between the two ends. The CDR3 loop spans 16 amino acids. CDR3 in DNA: TGCGCCAGCAGCTTGTCTCAGGGGTCGTCTGGAAACACCATATATTTT. Protein: CASSLSQGSSGNTIYF.

This chain connects TRBV7-3 to TRBJ2-1; a weak D match, TRBD1 (5 bases). CDR3 length: 15 residues. The germline CDR1 and CDR2 sequences are SGHTA and FQGTGA. Deletions cut 0 bases from V and 1 base from J, with 7 bases between. CDR3 coding DNA: TGTGCCAGCAGCTTAACCGACAGTTCCTACAATGAGCAGTTCTTC. Translation: CASSLTDSSYNEQFF. Supplemented by reference TRBV7-3 and TRBJ2-1, the full variable domain reads GAGVSQTPSNKVTEKGKYVELRCDPISGHTALYWYRQSLGQGPEFLIYFQGTGAADDSGLPNDRFFAVRPEGSVSTLKIQRTERGDSAVYLCASSLTDSSYNEQFFGPGTRLTVL.

The chain links TRBV7-2 to TRBJ2-1; 9 bases map to TRBD2. With V trimmed by 4 bases and J by 0 bases, 10 bases remained unmatched. Germline V lookup: CDR1 SGHTA, CDR2 FQGNSA. CDR3 length: 18 residues. CDR3 loop: CASSSDRSGSTSYNEQFF. The CDR3 DNA reads TGTGCCAGCAGCTCCGATCGTAGCGGGAGCACCTCCTACAATGAGCAGTTCTTC.

The rearrangement joins TRBV27 to TRBJ1-2, with TRBD1 matching over 7 bases. Looked up from germline, CDR1 is MNHEY and CDR2 is SMNVEV (reference sequence). V gave up 3 bases and J gave up 4 bases; unmatched junction bases: 5. The CDR3 has 14 amino acids. CDR3 sequence: CASSFSGTAYGYTF. CDR3 bases: TGTGCCAGCAGTTTCTCGGGGACAGCCTATGGCTACACCTTC.

The chain recombines TRBV5-1 with TRBJ1-2; unclear D gene. The germline CDR1 and CDR2 sequences are SGHRS and YFSETQ. The CDR3 has 16 residues. Trimming left V 4 bases short and J 5 bases short, with 21 bases between. The CDR3 nucleotides are TGCGCCAGCAGCGTACTTGGCGGGCCCACGCGGTATGGCTACACCTTC. Protein product: CASSVLGGPTRYGYTF.

The chain has TRBV19 and TRBJ1-5; D remains unclear. The germline V and J ends were trimmed by 5 bases and 0 bases, with 5 bases remaining between them. Germline CDR1 is LNHDA and CDR2 is SQIVND (reference sequence). This CDR3 has 13 residues. The CDR3 protein is CASSRSSNQPQHF. The CDR3 DNA is TGTGCCAGTAGTCGGAGTAGCAATCAGCCCCAGCATTTT.

This sequence joins TRBV18 and TRBJ1-2, with D maybe TRBD1 (5 bases). Germline CDR1 is KGHSH and CDR2 is LQKENI. V was shortened by 2 bases and J by 3 bases, with 10 bases between the two germline ends. This CDR3 comprises 14 residues. CDR3 residues: CASSPDQGYYGYTF. In DNA, the CDR3 is TGTGCCAGCTCACCAGACCAGGGTTACTATGGCTACACCTTC.

This clone is a singleton in its sample. CDR3 amino acids: CASSLDLGLSGELFF. CDR3 sequence (DNA): TGTGCCAGCAGCTTAGATTTGGGCTTGAGCGGGGAGCTGTTTTTT. The chain is built from TRBV7-9 and TRBJ2-2; D unclear. This CDR3 has 15 residues. The ends were cut back, 1 base at V and 7 bases at J, with 13 bases in the middle. The V gene's germline CDR1 is SEHNR and CDR2 FQNEAQ (reference sequence).

The chain carries TRBV5-6 and TRBJ2-1, with a possible D match to TRBD2 (5 bases). This CDR3 contains 18 residues. Per the germline V gene, CDR1 is SGHDT and CDR2 is YYEEEE. V dropped 4 bases and J dropped 6 bases, with 26 bases sitting between them. DNA for the CDR3: TGTGCCAGCAGCCCTATGGCTAGCTGGGTTGTAGATATCAATGAGCAGTTCTTC. It encodes CASSPMASWVVDINEQFF.